One sample yielded the 30 T cell receptor beta chains listed below, sequenced in a study of cytomegalovirus exposure and HLA in healthy donors. Vbeta (60) and Jbeta (13) primers were used in the PCR. Measured with immunoSEQ multiplex PCR; TCRdb has only the in-frame clones, and not every one. Found here are around 260,000 clones, about 80% of them singletons; the top ten hold about 0.28%. Sequencing input: PBMCs. These receptors were taken from a girl aged 2 to 9 in good health and CMV-seronegative.

The V gene is TRBV7-3, the J gene TRBJ1-1, with D unclear. Germline V CDR1 and CDR2: SGHTA, FQGTGA. Trimming removed 2 bases from V and 5 bases from J, with 12 bases in between. The CDR3 is 14 amino acids. The CDR3 DNA is TGTGCCAGCAGCTTAGCAGGTTCTTTGACTGAAGCTTTCTTT. This translates into CASSLAGSLTEAFF. The full variable domain, completed using reference TRBV7-3 and TRBJ1-1, is GAGVSQTPSNKVTEKGKYVELRCDPISGHTALYWYRQSLGQGPEFLIYFQGTGAADDSGLPNDRFFAVRPEGSVSTLKIQRTERGDSAVYLCASSLAGSLTEAFFGQGTRLTVV.

The chain employs TRBV7-3 and TRBJ1-1; D perhaps matches TRBD1 (5 bases). V lost 5 bases and J 2 bases, leaving 12 bases between the germline ends. CDR3 length: 14 amino acids. CDR1 is SGHTA, CDR2 FQGTGA, per germline. CDR3: CASSPGHLNTEAFF. The CDR3 nucleotides read TGTGCCAGCAGCCCTGGACACCTTAACACTGAAGCTTTCTTT.

The chain recombines TRBV5-1 with TRBJ2-7, with 8 bases fitting TRBD1. V lost 4 bases, J lost 4 bases, and 10 bases stayed unmatched. The CDR3 covers 15 residues. Germline loops: CDR1 SGHRS, CDR2 YFSETQ. The CDR3 sequence is CASSAVGQVTYEQYF. The CDR3 DNA is TGCGCCAGCAGCGCCGTGGGACAGGTTACTTACGAGCAGTACTTC.

The chain couples TRBV4-1 to TRBJ2-7; D may be TRBD2 (5 bases). The germline V gene has CDR1 MGHRA and CDR2 YSYEKL. Trimming left V 1 base short and J 3 bases short, with 16 bases between. This CDR3 has 16 residues. The CDR3 sequence: CASSQVGSRRYYEQYF. As DNA, the CDR3 is TGCGCCAGCAGCCAAGTAGGGAGCCGCCGCTACTACGAGCAGTACTTC.

This chain joins TRBV5-5 and TRBJ2-5; D is unclear. The CDR3 runs to 16 residues. Germline V gene lookup returns CDR1 SGHKS and CDR2 YYEKEE (reference sequence). Trimming removed 3 bases from V and 5 bases from J, with 20 bases in between. CDR3 bases: TGTGCCAGCAGCTCCCCCGCAGAAGATAAGTGGGAGACCCAGTACTTC. It yields the protein CASSSPAEDKWETQYF.

The chain combines TRBV28 with TRBJ1-3; D is undetermined. Trimming took off 8 bases at V and 2 bases at J, with 10 bases between the two ends. The CDR3 has 13 residues. The germline V gene encodes CDR1 MDHEN and CDR2 SYDVKM. The chain's CDR3 is CASGRFTGNTIYF. In nucleotides, the CDR3 is TGTGCCAGCGGCAGATTCACTGGAAACACCATATATTTT.

The rearrangement uses TRBV7-9 and TRBJ2-2; 8 bases are a match to TRBD1. V gave up 5 bases and J gave up 4 bases; unmatched junction bases: 9. The CDR3 runs 16 residues. Germline V gene data show CDR1 as SEHNR and CDR2 as FQNEAQ (reference sequence). The CDR3 DNA follows: TGTGCCAGCAGCCTCCGACAGGGGCGAATCACCGGGGAGCTGTTTTTT. Amino acids: CASSLRQGRITGELFF.

The V and J genes are TRBV28 and TRBJ1-5, with 7 bases lining up with TRBD1. CDR1 is MDHEN, CDR2 SYDVKM, per germline. CDR3 size: 15 residues. The V segment lost 2 bases and the J segment 2 bases; nucleotides outside the gene matches: 3. CDR3 coding DNA: TGTGCCAGCAGTTTAGACGGGACAGGCAATCAGCCCCAGCATTTT. Protein product: CASSLDGTGNQPQHF.

V gene TRBV28 combines with J gene TRBJ2-1; 9 positions match TRBD1. The CDR3 runs to 15 residues. With 6 bases clipped from V and 7 bases from J, the junction kept 10 bases outside the gene matches. Germline CDR1 is MDHEN and CDR2 is SYDVKM. This CDR3 reads CASRPGQGPRNEQFF. The CDR3 bases are TGTGCCAGCAGGCCGGGACAGGGCCCCCGTAATGAGCAGTTCTTC.

The chain has TRBV18 and TRBJ1-2; tentatively, D is TRBD1 (6 bases). V shed 2 bases and J shed 4 bases, with 14 bases lying between them. The CDR3 covers 15 residues. CDR1 and CDR2 from the germline V gene are KGHSH and LQKENI. The CDR3 sequence: CASSPTYRQVYGYTF. CDR3 nucleotides: TGTGCCAGCTCACCAACCTACCGACAGGTCTATGGCTACACCTTC.

The gene calls are TRBV28 and TRBJ2-7; 9 positions agree with TRBD2. Germline loops: CDR1 MDHEN, CDR2 SYDVKM. The CDR3 has 16 residues. The junction had 8 bases not matched to a gene; V was cut back by 5 bases and J by 0 bases. CDR3 protein: CASSPLGGGASYEQYF. In nucleotides, the CDR3 is TGTGCCAGCAGTCCCCTTGGCGGGGGGGCCTCCTACGAGCAGTACTTC.

The chain employs TRBV6-1 and TRBJ1-5; TRBD1 agrees at 8 bases. Looked up from germline, CDR1 is MNHNS and CDR2 is SASEGT. V was pared by 9 bases and J by 3 bases, with 7 bases of the junction left unmatched. The CDR3 runs to 14 residues. CDR3 loop: CASNGQGYNQPQHF. CDR3 in DNA: TGTGCCAGTAACGGACAGGGCTACAATCAGCCCCAGCATTTT.

This sequence joins TRBV29-1 and TRBJ2-3; D may be TRBD2 (7 bases). Trimming cost V 6 bases and J 0 bases, with 13 bases left between them. Germline V gene sequence: CDR1 SQVTM, CDR2 ANQGSEA. This CDR3 contains 14 residues. The CDR3 nucleotides are TGCAGCGTGGGGGGGGCAGGGAGCACAGATACGCAGTATTTT. Translation gives CSVGGAGSTDTQYF.

This sequence joins TRBV30 and TRBJ1-3; D remains unclear. The length of the CDR3 is 16 residues. Germline V lookup: CDR1 GTSNPN, CDR2 SVGIG (reference sequence). The V end lost 1 base, the J end lost 0 bases, and 13 bases lay between the germline ends. CDR3 residues: CAWSGTPATSGNTIYF. The CDR3 nucleotides read TGTGCCTGGAGTGGCACGCCTGCTACCTCTGGAAACACCATATATTTT. Full variable domain (missing parts from reference TRBV30 and TRBJ1-3): SQTIHQWPATLVQPVGSPLSLECTVEGTSNPNLYWYRQAAGRGLQLLFYSVGIGQISSEVPQNLSASRPQDRQFILSSKKLLLSDSGFYLCAWSGTPATSGNTIYFGEGSWLTVV.

The rearrangement uses TRBV5-1 and TRBJ2-5; 13 bases match TRBD2. This CDR3 contains 15 residues. From germline, CDR1 is SGHRS and CDR2 YFSETQ. J lost 3 bases, V lost 4 bases, and 3 bases had no gene match. Here the CDR3 reads CASSRGTSGEETQYF. DNA for the CDR3: TGCGCCAGCAGCCGCGGGACTAGCGGGGAAGAGACCCAGTACTTC.

The chain recombines TRBV7-3 with TRBJ2-3, with a possible D match to TRBD2 (6 bases). This CDR3 comprises 14 residues. The germline V gene encodes CDR1 SGHTA and CDR2 FQGTGA. V was trimmed by 5 bases and J by 9 bases, leaving 18 bases between them. The CDR3, as DNA: TGTGCCAGCAGCGTTGGGACTGGAGCTTCGACGCAGTATTTT. It specifies CASSVGTGASTQYF. Full variable domain (remainder filled in from reference TRBV7-3 and TRBJ2-3): GAGVSQTPSNKVTEKGKYVELRCDPISGHTALYWYRQSLGQGPEFLIYFQGTGAADDSGLPNDRFFAVRPEGSVSTLKIQRTERGDSAVYLCASSVGTGASTQYFGPGTRLTVL.

The chain is built from TRBV7-2 and TRBJ1-1, with D maybe TRBD1 (6 bases). V shed 5 bases and J shed 0 bases, with 10 bases lying between them. In germline, CDR1 is SGHTA, CDR2 FQGNSA. The CDR3 has 14 amino acids. DNA of the CDR3: TGTGCCAGCAGCCTAGACAGGTTGAACACTGAAGCTTTCTTT. It specifies CASSLDRLNTEAFF.

This chain uses TRBV28 with TRBJ1-3; the D is unclear. CDR1 is MDHEN, CDR2 SYDVKM, per germline. The CDR3 spans 15 residues. Trimming took off 2 bases at V and 0 bases at J, with 8 bases between the two ends. CDR3 in DNA: TGTGCCAGCAGTTTACCGGGAGTCTCTGGAAACACCATATATTTT. It translates to CASSLPGVSGNTIYF.

The genes are TRBV6-5 and TRBJ1-2; TRBD1 matches 7 bases. The CDR3 spans 15 residues. The germline CDR1 and CDR2 sequences are MNHEY and SVGAGI. J gave up 0 bases and V 6 bases, and 7 bases lay outside the gene matches. The CDR3 spells CASSRGQNPNYGYTF. CDR3 bases: TGTGCCAGCAGCCGGGGACAGAACCCTAACTATGGCTACACCTTC.

V is TRBV7-7 and J is TRBJ2-5; 8 bases map to TRBD2. The CDR3 length is 16 residues. Germline-derived CDR1 and CDR2 are SSHAT and FNYEAQ (reference sequence). With V trimmed by 4 bases and J by 5 bases, 12 bases remained unmatched. CDR3 sequence (DNA): TGTGCCAGCAGCTCCTCCGGACTAGCAAGGTTGGAGACCCAGTACTTC. This codes for CASSSSGLARLETQYF.

This clone has only a few counts. The V call is TRBV7-3, the J call TRBJ1-2; 10 nucleotides agree with TRBD1. Germline V CDR1 and CDR2: SGHTA, FQGTGA. J was trimmed by 6 bases and V by 5 bases; bases with no gene match: 15. The CDR3 is made up of 17 amino acids. CDR3 in amino acids: CASSPGTGEPAMDGYTF. The CDR3 DNA is TGTGCCAGCAGCCCAGGGACAGGGGAGCCCGCTATGGATGGCTACACCTTC.

The gene calls are TRBV28 and TRBJ1-2, with a tentative D call TRBD1 (6 bases). Germline V gene lookup returns CDR1 MDHEN and CDR2 SYDVKM. CDR3 length: 16 residues. The V end lost 5 bases, the J end lost 9 bases, and 25 bases lay between the germline ends. The CDR3 DNA sequence: TGTGCCAGCAGTACTTATGGGGGGGCAGGCCAATATCGCTACACCTTC. Its translation is CASSTYGGAGQYRYTF.

This clone occurred once. Other DNA sequences of this sample code for an identical CDR3. The CDR3 region is CASSSQGYEQYF. CDR3 nucleotides: TGCGCCAGCAGCTCACAGGGCTACGAGCAGTACTTC. The chain links TRBV5-1 to TRBJ2-7; possibly TRBD1 for D (6 bases). V was shortened by 3 bases and J by 3 bases, with 7 bases between the two germline ends. The CDR3 is 12 amino acids. Per the germline V gene, CDR1 is SGHRS and CDR2 is YFSETQ.

The chain carries TRBV23-1 and TRBJ1-5; 7 bases match TRBD1. TRBV23-1 is annotated as an ORF whose role is uncertain. CDR3 length: 16 residues. J was trimmed by 5 bases and V by 0 bases; bases with no gene match: 7. CDR3 region: CASSQSRTGIDQPQHF. CDR3 sequence (DNA): TGCGCCAGCAGTCAATCGAGGACAGGTATCGATCAGCCCCAGCATTTT.

The V and J genes are TRBV30 and TRBJ2-5; possibly TRBD2 for D (6 bases). The CDR3 has 14 amino acids. Germline V lookup: CDR1 GTSNPN, CDR2 SVGIG (reference sequence). Trimming pared 0 bases from V and 5 bases from J, leaving 13 bases between. The CDR3 DNA follows: TGTGCCTGGAGTGTACGGGGGAGTCGCGAGACCCAGTACTTC. Protein product: CAWSVRGSRETQYF.

The chain couples TRBV7-9 to TRBJ2-1; the match to TRBD2 covers 8 bases. Losses at the gene ends were 5 bases for V and 6 bases for J; bases not matched to a gene: 15. The germline V gene encodes CDR1 SEHNR and CDR2 FQNEAQ (reference sequence). The CDR3 contains 17 residues. CDR3 sequence reads: CASSGIAGLFTGNEQFF. CDR3 coding DNA: TGTGCCAGCAGCGGGATAGCGGGATTATTTACGGGCAATGAGCAGTTCTTC.

This chain uses TRBV5-1 with TRBJ2-3; a weak D match, TRBD1 (5 bases). Germline V gene lookup returns CDR1 SGHRS and CDR2 YFSETQ. V was trimmed by 0 bases and J by 0 bases, leaving 5 bases between them. The CDR3 consists of 14 residues. The CDR3 here is CASSLEGSTDTQYF. CDR3 coding DNA: TGCGCCAGCAGCTTGGAGGGGAGCACAGATACGCAGTATTTT.

The chain uses TRBV5-4 and TRBJ2-1; 9 bases map to TRBD2. The V segment lost 4 bases and the J segment 7 bases; nucleotides outside the gene matches: 9. The CDR3 extends over 15 amino acids. CDR1 and CDR2 from the germline V gene are SGHNT and YYREEE (reference sequence). The CDR3 loop is CASSVAGGVGNEQFF. The DNA for the CDR3 is TGTGCCAGCAGCGTGGCGGGGGGGGTTGGGAATGAGCAGTTCTTC.

This chain links TRBV28 with TRBJ1-6; D is unclear. The CDR3 is 12 amino acids. Germline CDR1 is MDHEN and CDR2 is SYDVKM. V was trimmed by 6 bases and J by 6 bases, leaving 6 bases between them. The CDR3 DNA sequence: TGTGCCAGCAGCCGAGGTAATTCACCCCTCCACTTT. It translates to CASSRGNSPLHF.

The V gene is TRBV5-4, the J gene TRBJ2-7, with a possible D match to TRBD1 (7 bases). V shed 4 bases and J shed 4 bases, with 15 bases lying between them. CDR1 is SGHNT and CDR2 is YYREEE in the germline V gene (reference sequence). The CDR3 length is 14 residues. CDR3: CASSLGDSGYEQYF. The CDR3 nucleotides are TGTGCCAGCAGCCTGGGGGACAGCGGGTACGAGCAGTACTTC.